Below are 29 T cell receptor beta chains sequenced from a single sample in a study of response to subunit inactivated influenza vaccine. One entry per CDR3 protein, called by TCRdb with MiXCR from the RT-PCR reads. The table shows approximately 200,000 distinct CDR3 sequences, with about 15% occurring only once. This specimen was CD8+ T cells sorted from PBMCs, taken 4 to 6 days after vaccination. These receptors came from a man aged 45-65 years who received an inactivated influenza vaccine.

This clonotype was counted only a few times. The chain recombines TRBV10-3 with TRBJ2-2; the match to TRBD2 covers 10 bases. The germline V gene has CDR1 ENHRY and CDR2 SYGVKD. J gave up 6 bases and V 6 bases, and 4 bases lay outside the gene matches. This CDR3 comprises 14 residues. CDR3 protein: CAIRPGTSAGELFF. In DNA form, the CDR3 reads TGTGCCATCAGACCCGGGACTAGCGCCGGGGAGCTGTTTTTT.

This clonotype was found a few times. The chain joins TRBV2 to TRBJ2-3, with TRBD1 matching over 12 bases. CDR1 is SNHLY and CDR2 is FYNNEI in the germline V gene. The V and J ends lost 10 bases and 5 bases, in that order; junction bases with no gene match: 10. The CDR3 runs to 15 residues. The CDR3 is CAIDRGQGARDTQYF. CDR3 nucleotide sequence: TGTGCCATCGACCGGGGACAGGGGGCGCGAGATACGCAGTATTTT.

The J gene is TRBJ2-7, the V gene TRBV6-5; 7 bases are shared with TRBD1. Trimming took 2 bases from V and 5 from J; bases not matched to a gene: 3. The CDR3 is 13 amino acids. CDR1 is MNHEY and CDR2 is SVGAGI in the germline V gene. Here the CDR3 reads CASSYTGQNEQYF. Written as DNA, the CDR3 is TGTGCCAGCAGTTACACGGGACAGAACGAGCAGTACTTC.

This clonotype was recorded a few times. The chain has TRBV20-1 and TRBJ2-7; D might be TRBD1 or TRBD2, each matching 6 bases. Trimming shortened V by 6 bases and J by 5 bases, and 23 bases separated the two germline ends. The CDR3 runs to 15 residues. Germline loops: CDR1 DFQATT, CDR2 SNEGSKA (reference sequence). The CDR3 DNA sequence: TGCAGTGCGGTAAGGGGGGAACAGGTCGGGCACGAGCAGTACTTC. Translated: CSAVRGEQVGHEQYF.

In this sample, this clonotype turned up a few times. This sequence joins TRBV20-1 and TRBJ2-7; unclear D gene. The CDR3 totals 13 residues. The germline V gene encodes CDR1 DFQATT and CDR2 SNEGSKA (reference sequence). V was trimmed by 3 bases and J by 5 bases, leaving 14 bases between them. The CDR3 here is CSASPAGSDEQYF. The DNA of the CDR3 is TGCAGTGCTAGTCCGGCAGGTTCAGACGAGCAGTACTTC.

The V and J genes are TRBV2 and TRBJ2-7; D call uncertain. Trimming left V 4 bases short and J 3 bases short, with 10 bases between. Per germline, CDR1 SNHLY and CDR2 FYNNEI. The CDR3 is 13 residues long. The CDR3, as DNA: TGTGCCAGCAGTGTTTACCGGAACTACGAGCAGTACTTC. It translates to CASSVYRNYEQYF.

The chain joins TRBV28 to TRBJ2-7; D perhaps matches TRBD1 (6 bases). V was pared by 4 bases and J by 3 bases, with 13 bases between. Germline CDR1 MDHEN, CDR2 SYDVKM. The CDR3 runs to 14 residues. The CDR3: CASSSPAGDYEQYF. The CDR3, as DNA: TGTGCCAGCAGTTCCCCCGCAGGGGACTACGAGCAGTACTTC.

This clonotype was seen a handful of times. The chain has TRBV7-6 and TRBJ1-3; D ambiguous. This CDR3 spans 15 amino acids. Germline V CDR1 and CDR2: SGHVS, FNYEAQ. With 1 base removed from V and 2 bases from J, the gap between germline ends came to 9 bases. CDR3 nucleotide sequence: TGTGCCAGCAGCTTAGTACAGAGCCCTGGAAACACCATATATTTT. This gives the protein CASSLVQSPGNTIYF. The full variable domain, with the rest looked up from reference TRBV7-6 and TRBJ1-3, is GAGVSQSPRYKVTKRGQDVALRCDPISGHVSLYWYRQALGQGPEFLTYFNYEAQQDKSGLPNDRFSAERPEGSISTLTIQRTEQRDSAMYRCASSLVQSPGNTIYFGEGSWLTVV.

This clonotype was counted ten times or more. The CDR3 loop reads CASSFDSGLYTF. DNA for the CDR3: TGTGCCAGCAGCTTCGACAGCGGACTCTACACCTTC. The rearrangement joins TRBV7-9 to TRBJ1-2; TRBD1 might be the D (5 bases). The germline V gene encodes CDR1 SEHNR and CDR2 FQNEAQ (reference sequence). Deletions cut 3 bases from V and 10 bases from J, with 12 bases between. The CDR3 sequence is 12 residues long.

This clonotype showed up just a few times. The chain is built from TRBV15 and TRBJ2-2, with D unresolved. The CDR3 spans 15 residues. The V gene's germline CDR1 is LNHNV and CDR2 YYDKDF (reference sequence). V gave up 0 bases and J gave up 1 base, with 6 bases separating them. CDR3 sequence reads: CATSRDVENTGELFF. CDR3 nucleotide sequence: TGTGCCACCAGCAGAGATGTAGAGAACACCGGGGAGCTGTTTTTT.

This clonotype showed up many times. V gene TRBV6-2 or TRBV6-3 combines with J gene TRBJ2-7, with D possibly being TRBD1 (6 bases). V lost 1 base to trimming and J lost 4 bases, with 8 bases between them. This CDR3 comprises 13 residues. CDR1 is MNHEY, CDR2 SVGEGT, per germline. Here the CDR3 reads CASSYFQGYEQYF. The DNA of the CDR3 is TGTGCCAGCAGTTACTTTCAGGGGTACGAGCAGTACTTC.

This clonotype was recorded a few times. This chain uses TRBV4-2 with TRBJ1-2, with a tentative D call TRBD1 (5 bases). CDR1 and CDR2 (germline): LGHNA, YNFKEQ. The CDR3 has 14 residues. V lost 0 bases and J 4 bases, leaving 9 bases between the germline ends. CDR3 DNA: TGTGCCAGCAGCCAAGACAGGACATCCTATGGCTACACCTTC. Its translation is CASSQDRTSYGYTF.

As DNA, the CDR3 is TGCAGCGTTGGTATGGCCAAGAGCTCTGGGGCCAACGTCCTGACTTTC. Protein: CSVGMAKSSGANVLTF. The V gene is TRBV29-1, the J gene TRBJ2-6; D is unresolved. The CDR3 has 16 residues. The germline V and J ends were trimmed by 4 bases and 0 bases, with 13 bases remaining between them. Germline V gene lookup returns CDR1 SQVTM and CDR2 ANQGSEA.

This clonotype is medium-sized. The chain uses TRBV4-2 and TRBJ2-1; 8 nucleotides line up with TRBD2. The V gene's germline CDR1 is LGHNA and CDR2 YNFKEQ. This CDR3 region has 19 residues. The V and J ends lost 4 bases and 5 bases, in that order; junction bases with no gene match: 19. CDR3 DNA sequence: TGTGCCAGCAGCCCCCCCCTAGGGAGCGGGAGTCGGGGAGACAATGAGCAGTTCTTC. Amino acid sequence: CASSPPLGSGSRGDNEQFF.

CDR3 DNA sequence: TGTGCCAGCAGCCCGGGGGAGGGGCGCGCCGGGGAGCTGTTTTTT. The encoded protein is CASSPGEGRAGELFF. V usage is TRBV7-3 and J usage is TRBJ2-2; 7 nucleotides line up with TRBD2. Germline CDR1 SGHTA, CDR2 FQGTGA. There are 15 residues in the CDR3. J lost 6 bases, V lost 5 bases, and 9 bases had no gene match.

The chain links TRBV24-1 to TRBJ2-5; tentatively, D is TRBD1 (5 bases). This CDR3 has 16 amino acids. V lost 1 base and J 4 bases, leaving 15 bases between the germline ends. The germline V gene encodes CDR1 KGHDR and CDR2 SFDVKD. The chain's CDR3 is CATSDFLGQGRETQYF. The CDR3 DNA reads TGTGCCACCAGTGATTTTCTGGGTCAGGGCCGAGAGACCCAGTACTTC.

This clonotype was seen many times. The chain joins TRBV7-2 to TRBJ1-1; 7 bases agree with TRBD1. The CDR3 has 15 amino acids. From germline, CDR1 is SGHTA and CDR2 FQGNSA. V lost 1 base, J lost 4 bases, and 6 bases stayed unmatched. The DNA of the CDR3 is TGTGCCAGCAGCTTAGGGGACAGCCTTGGCACTGAAGCTTTCTTT. Its translation: CASSLGDSLGTEAFF. The variable domain in full, completed from reference TRBV7-2 and TRBJ1-1, reads GAGVSQSPSNKVTEKGKDVELRCDPISGHTALYWYRQSLGQGLEFLIYFQGNSAPDKSGLPSDRFSAERTGGSVSTLTIQRTQQEDSAVYLCASSLGDSLGTEAFFGQGTRLTVV.

The chain links TRBV7-6 to TRBJ1-6, with TRBD1 identical over 8 bases. With V trimmed by 1 base and J by 6 bases, 5 bases remained unmatched. This CDR3 has 16 residues. Germline V gives CDR1 SGHVS, CDR2 FNYEAQ. CDR3 loop: CASSLGPTGVNSPLHF. CDR3 DNA sequence: TGTGCCAGCAGCTTAGGCCCGACAGGGGTTAATTCACCCCTCCACTTT.

V and J are TRBV27 and TRBJ2-3; D could derive from TRBD1 or TRBD2 (5 bases each). The CDR3 contains 12 residues. In germline, CDR1 is MNHEY, CDR2 SMNVEV (reference sequence). Trimming pared 4 bases from V and 5 bases from J, leaving 7 bases between. The CDR3 DNA sequence: TGTGCCAGCAGTTGGGGGTTAGATACGCAGTATTTT. It encodes CASSWGLDTQYF.

This clonotype was found many times. The chain combines TRBV4-2 with TRBJ2-1; TRBD2 aligns across 7 bases. This CDR3 comprises 22 residues. The J segment lost 7 bases and the V segment lost 0 bases, leaving 27 bases of the junction unmatched. Per germline, CDR1 LGHNA and CDR2 YNFKEQ. The CDR3 sequence: CASSQDRGPGLNTDLYRNEQFF. Here the CDR3 DNA reads TGTGCCAGCAGCCAAGACCGCGGACCGGGACTAAACACCGACCTCTACAGGAATGAGCAGTTCTTC.

V is TRBV4-2 and J is TRBJ2-7; D is unresolved. Germline CDR1 and CDR2: LGHNA and YNFKEQ. CDR3 length equals 14 residues. V lost 0 bases and J 1 base, leaving 7 bases between the germline ends. DNA for the CDR3: TGTGCCAGCAGCCAAGATTGGCGGTCCTACGAGCAGTACTTC. It yields the protein CASSQDWRSYEQYF.

The CDR3 here is CASSFFSDRNQETQYF. In nucleotides, the CDR3 is TGTGCCAGCAGCTTCTTCTCCGACAGGAACCAAGAGACCCAGTACTTC. The chain links TRBV7-9 to TRBJ2-5; possibly TRBD1 for D (6 bases). The V gene lost 3 bases and the J gene lost 0 bases, with 14 bases spanning the gap. CDR1 is SEHNR and CDR2 is FQNEAQ in the germline V gene (reference sequence). The CDR3 is 16 amino acids. Variable domain in full (rest from reference TRBV7-9 and TRBJ2-5): DTGVSQNPRHKITKRGQNVTFRCDPISEHNRLYWYRQTLGQGPEFLTYFQNEAQLEKSRLLSDRFSAERPKGSFSTLEIQRTEQGDSAMYLCASSFFSDRNQETQYFGPGTRLLVL.

This clonotype was detected a few times. The V call is TRBV7-9, the J call TRBJ1-3; D possibly corresponds to TRBD1 (5 bases). The ends were cut back, 2 bases at V and 0 bases at J, with 8 bases in the middle. Germline CDR1 is SEHNR and CDR2 is FQNEAQ (reference sequence). This CDR3 is 15 amino acids long. The CDR3 DNA is TGTGCCAGCAGCTTAAGGAGGGGCTCTGGAAACACCATATATTTT. This sequence encodes CASSLRRGSGNTIYF.

The gene calls are TRBV12-3 or TRBV12-4 and TRBJ2-7; no clear D. The CDR3 is made up of 14 amino acids. V lost 3 bases, J lost 0 bases, and 9 bases lay in between. CDR3 region: CASSFTRSSYEQYF. Written as DNA, the CDR3 is TGTGCCAGCAGTTTTACGAGGAGCTCCTACGAGCAGTACTTC.

J is TRBJ2-7 and V is TRBV29-1; tentatively, D is TRBD2 (6 bases). Germline CDR1 and CDR2: SQVTM and ANQGSEA. The CDR3 totals 13 residues. Trimming cost V 6 bases and J 4 bases, with 16 bases left between them. The CDR3 DNA sequence: TGCAGCGTCCTGACTAGTCTCGGGTACGAGCAGTACTTC. Its translation is CSVLTSLGYEQYF.

The J gene is TRBJ2-3, the V gene TRBV6-5; 8 nucleotides match TRBD1. The germline V gene has CDR1 MNHEY and CDR2 SVGAGI. Trimming removed 0 bases from V and 0 bases from J; junction bases left unmatched: 5. The CDR3 is 17 residues long. DNA of the CDR3: TGTGCCAGCAGTTACTCCCGGGACAGGACTAGCACAGATACGCAGTATTTT. Translation gives CASSYSRDRTSTDTQYF.

This clonotype was counted only a few times. The chain recombines TRBV6-2 or TRBV6-3 with TRBJ2-7; a weak D match, TRBD2 (5 bases). The germline V and J ends were trimmed by 2 bases and 0 bases, with 17 bases remaining between them. The CDR3 runs 17 residues. Per germline, CDR1 MNHEY and CDR2 SVGEGT. The CDR3 region is CASSYSWELSPSYEQYF. CDR3 bases: TGTGCCAGCAGTTACAGTTGGGAGCTAAGCCCCTCCTACGAGCAGTACTTC.

This clonotype was observed a few times. V usage is TRBV9 and J usage is TRBJ1-1; no definite D call. From germline, CDR1 is SGDLS and CDR2 YYNGEE. There are 13 residues in the CDR3. Trimming removed 0 bases from V and 6 bases from J, with 9 bases in between. CDR3 sequence: CASSVGDHAEAFF. CDR3 DNA: TGTGCCAGCAGCGTAGGGGATCACGCTGAAGCTTTCTTT.

The CDR3 region has the DNA TGTGCCAGCAGTCCTCTTTGGGGTGGCGGAACCCGCGGCACCGGGGAGCTGTTTTTT. Translated, it gives CASSPLWGGGTRGTGELFF. The chain couples TRBV6-1 to TRBJ2-2; no clear D. Germline-derived CDR1 and CDR2 are MNHNS and SASEGT. This CDR3 is built from 19 residues. V lost 5 bases and J 4 bases, leaving 26 bases between the germline ends.